This TCR beta chain was identified during a study of human T cells and chemical hapten exposure. Study details: Donors were sensitized with 2% DPC on the upper inner arm. Patches that contained 0.01% DPC were applied to the upper back and read at 6 days.

Time point of the sample: patch test 1, 2 weeks after DPC sensitization. Indicated treatment: therapeutic diphenylcyclopropenone sensitization with weekly scalp DPC. This CDR3 region has 14 residues. CDR1 SQVTM and CDR2 ANQGSEA come from the germline V gene. V was trimmed by 4 bases and J by 0 bases, leaving 9 bases between them. TCRdb re-derived calls from the RACE reads in MiXCR, one entry per CDR3 protein. The profile shows around 120,000 distinct CDR3 sequences, roughly 15% of them singletons. The chain carries TRBV29-1 and TRBJ2-2; D may correspond to TRBD1 or TRBD2 (6 bases each). The sequence was collected from a man younger than 30 with alopecia areata. Some clones in this sample may be carry-over from other donors' samples. Specimen: whole blood, collected in connection with sensitization to the hapten diphenylcyclopropenone (DPC). DNA of the CDR3: TGCAGCGTTGTAGGGGGGTCGAACACCGGGGAGCTGTTTTTT. Its translation is CSVVGGSNTGELFF.